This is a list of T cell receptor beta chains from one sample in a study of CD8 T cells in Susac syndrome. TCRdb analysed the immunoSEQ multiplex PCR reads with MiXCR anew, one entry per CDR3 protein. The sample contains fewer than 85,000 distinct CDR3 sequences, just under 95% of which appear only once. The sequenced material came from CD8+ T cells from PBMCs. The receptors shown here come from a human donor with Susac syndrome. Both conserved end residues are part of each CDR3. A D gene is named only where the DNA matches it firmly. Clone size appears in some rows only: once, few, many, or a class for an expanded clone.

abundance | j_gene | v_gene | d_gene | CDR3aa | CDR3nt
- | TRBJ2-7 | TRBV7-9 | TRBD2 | CASSHRVRSGDYEQYF | TGTGCCAGCAGCCACCGGGTTCGAAGCGGGGACTACGAGCAGTACTTC
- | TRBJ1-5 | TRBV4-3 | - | CASSQDGGRSGQPQHF | TGCGCCAGCAGCCAAGATGGAGGGAGGAGCGGGCAGCCCCAGCATTTT
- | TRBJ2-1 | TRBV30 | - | CAWSIGDNEQFF | TGTGCCTGGAGTATTGGGGACAATGAGCAGTTCTTC
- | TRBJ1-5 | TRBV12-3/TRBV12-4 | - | CASSFEGPNQPQHF | TGTGCCAGCAGTTTTGAGGGACCCAATCAGCCCCAGCATTTT
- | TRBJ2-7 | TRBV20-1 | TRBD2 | CSARDELAIYEQYF | TGCAGTGCTAGAGATGAACTAGCGATTTACGAGCAGTACTTC
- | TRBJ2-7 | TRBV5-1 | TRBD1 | CASSDRDRVGREQYF | TGCGCCAGCAGCGACAGGGACAGGGTGGGTCGCGAGCAGTACTTC
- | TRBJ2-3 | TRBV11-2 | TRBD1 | CASSVGATGIDTQYF | TGTGCCAGCAGCGTCGGGGCGACAGGGATAGATACGCAGTATTTT
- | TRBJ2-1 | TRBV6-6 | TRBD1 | CASSRDSAYNEQFF | TGTGCCAGCAGTCGGGACAGTGCATACAATGAGCAGTTCTTC
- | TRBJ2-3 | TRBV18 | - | CASSNGPSYTDTQYF | TGTGCCAGCTCAAACGGACCCTCCTACACAGATACGCAGTATTTT
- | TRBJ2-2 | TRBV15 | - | CATTRGAGELFF | TGTGCCACCACCCGAGGTGCCGGGGAGCTGTTTTTT
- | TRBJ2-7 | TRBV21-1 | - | CASREPRGSRDGGPYEQYF | TGTGCCAGCAGGGAGCCCCGGGGGAGCCGGGACGGTGGTCCCTACGAGCAGTACTTC
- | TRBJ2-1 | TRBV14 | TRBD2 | CACSPSGRSLHEQFF | TGTGCTTGCAGCCCTAGCGGGAGGTCCCTCCATGAGCAGTTCTTC
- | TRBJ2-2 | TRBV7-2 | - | CASSPAMNTGELFF | TGTGCCAGCAGCCCAGCCATGAACACCGGGGAGCTGTTTTTT
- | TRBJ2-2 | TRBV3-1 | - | CASSGLGELFF | TGTGCCAGCAGCGGTCTCGGGGAGCTGTTTTTT
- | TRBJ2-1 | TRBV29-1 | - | CSIETGTGTRGRTYNEQFF | TGCAGCATTGAGACCGGGACAGGGACGCGCGGGAGGACCTACAATGAGCAGTTCTTC
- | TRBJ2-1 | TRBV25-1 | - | CASSESDRYNEQFF | TGTGCCAGCAGTGAATCTGACAGGTACAATGAGCAGTTCTTC
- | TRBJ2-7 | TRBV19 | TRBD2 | CASSIGGLAYEQYF | TGTGCCAGTAGTATTGGGGGACTAGCCTACGAGCAGTACTTC
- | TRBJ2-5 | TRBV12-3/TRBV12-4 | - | CASSRWSRETQYF | TGTGCCAGCAGTCGGTGGTCTCGAGAGACCCAGTACTTC
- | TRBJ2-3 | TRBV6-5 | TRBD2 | CASSPGLAATDTQYF | TGTGCCAGCAGTCCGGGACTAGCGGCCACAGATACGCAGTATTTT
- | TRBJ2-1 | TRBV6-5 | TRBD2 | CASSYRGGPNNEQFF | TGTGCCAGCAGTTACCGCGGGGGGCCCAACAATGAGCAGTTCTTC
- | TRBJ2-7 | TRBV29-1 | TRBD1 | CSYGTGGYEQYF | TGCAGCTACGGGACAGGGGGCTACGAGCAGTACTTC
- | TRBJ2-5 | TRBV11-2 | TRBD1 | CASSQGTGGQETQYF | TGTGCCAGCAGCCAAGGGACAGGGGGACAAGAGACCCAGTACTTC
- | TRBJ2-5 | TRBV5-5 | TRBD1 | CASLSDRGQETQYF | TGTGCCAGCCTATCTGACAGGGGGCAAGAGACCCAGTACTTC
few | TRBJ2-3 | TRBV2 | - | CASSSGTSSTDTQYF | TGTGCCAGCAGTTCCGGGACAAGTAGCACAGATACGCAGTATTTT
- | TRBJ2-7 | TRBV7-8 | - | CASSSDSSYEQYF | TGTGCCAGCAGCTCGGACAGCTCCTACGAGCAGTACTTC
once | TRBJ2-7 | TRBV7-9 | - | CASRPDGIYEQYF | TGTGCCAGCAGGCCGGACGGTATCTACGAGCAGTACTTC
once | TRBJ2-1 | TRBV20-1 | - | CSARDQTPNYNEQFF | TGCAGTGCTAGAGATCAAACCCCCAACTACAATGAGCAGTTCTTC
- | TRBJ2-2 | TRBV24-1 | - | CATSDLETANTGELFF | TGTGCCACCAGTGATTTGGAGACAGCCAACACCGGGGAGCTGTTTTTT
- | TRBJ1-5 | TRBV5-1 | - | CASRLDPHQPQHF | TGCGCCAGCCGCCTCGACCCACATCAGCCCCAGCATTTT
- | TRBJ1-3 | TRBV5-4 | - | CASSFDNRADGNTIYF | TGTGCCAGCAGCTTCGACAACAGGGCAGACGGAAACACCATATATTTT
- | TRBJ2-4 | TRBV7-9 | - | CASLGGDGIQYF | TGTGCCAGCTTAGGAGGGGATGGCATTCAGTACTTC
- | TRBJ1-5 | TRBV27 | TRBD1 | CASSFLSDRGGLSNQPQHF | TGTGCCAGCAGTTTCTTATCCGACAGGGGAGGGCTTAGCAATCAGCCCCAGCATTTT
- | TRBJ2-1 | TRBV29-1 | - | CSVGGGGNEQFF | TGCAGCGTTGGTGGAGGGGGCAATGAGCAGTTCTTC
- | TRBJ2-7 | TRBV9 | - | CASSASSTPYEQYF | TGTGCCAGCAGCGCATCTAGCACGCCTTACGAGCAGTACTTC
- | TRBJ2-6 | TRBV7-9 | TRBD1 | CASSFWGQQTSGANVLTF | TGTGCCAGCAGCTTCTGGGGACAGCAGACCTCTGGGGCCAACGTCCTGACTTTC
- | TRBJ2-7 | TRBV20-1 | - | CSARGGAGYEQYF | TGCAGTGCTAGAGGCGGGGCGGGCTACGAGCAGTACTTC
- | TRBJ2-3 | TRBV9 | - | CASSVLGGSPRQYF | TGTGCCAGCAGCGTCCTCGGAGGGAGCCCTCGGCAGTATTTT
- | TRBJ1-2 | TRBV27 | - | CASSFGVVGGYTF | TGTGCCAGCAGTTTCGGCGTAGTTGGTGGCTACACCTTC
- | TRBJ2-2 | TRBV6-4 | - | CASSDSQTGELFF | TGTGCCAGCAGTGATAGTCAGACCGGGGAGCTGTTTTTT
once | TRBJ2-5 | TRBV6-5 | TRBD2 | CASSLGTSKETQYF | TGTGCCAGCAGTCTAGGGACTAGTAAGGAGACCCAGTACTTC
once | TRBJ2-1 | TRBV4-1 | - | CASSRSQGVWEQFF | TGCGCCAGCAGCCGAAGCCAAGGGGTATGGGAGCAGTTCTTC
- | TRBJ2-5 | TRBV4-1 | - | CASSLLAGHVQETQYF | TGCGCCAGCAGCCTTCTCGCCGGACATGTTCAAGAGACCCAGTACTTC
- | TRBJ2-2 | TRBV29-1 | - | CSVEANFNTGELFF | TGCAGCGTTGAGGCGAACTTCAACACCGGGGAGCTGTTTTTT
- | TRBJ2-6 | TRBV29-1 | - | CSVDLVSGANVLTF | TGCAGCGTTGATTTGGTCTCTGGGGCCAACGTCCTGACTTTC
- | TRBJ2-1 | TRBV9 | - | CASSAGLNNEQFF | TGTGCCAGCAGCGCCGGACTGAACAATGAGCAGTTCTTC
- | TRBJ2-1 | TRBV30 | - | CALSPGVNEQFF | TGTGCCCTGTCCCCAGGGGTCAATGAGCAGTTCTTC
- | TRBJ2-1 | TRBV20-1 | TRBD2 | CSAREWLAGYNEQFF | TGCAGTGCTAGAGAGTGGCTAGCGGGCTACAATGAGCAGTTCTTC
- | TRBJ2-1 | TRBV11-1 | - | CASSPSRGEQFF | TGTGCCAGCAGCCCTAGTAGGGGTGAGCAGTTCTTC
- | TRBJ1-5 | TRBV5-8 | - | CASSLTAGDNQPQHF | TGTGCCAGCAGCTTGACAGCTGGGGACAATCAGCCCCAGCATTTT
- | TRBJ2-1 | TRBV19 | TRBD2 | CASTKGTRGFNEQFF | TGTGCCAGTACCAAGGGGACTAGGGGATTCAATGAGCAGTTCTTC
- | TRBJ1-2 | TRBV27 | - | CASSLGLGYGYTF | TGTGCCAGCAGCCTAGGACTGGGCTATGGCTACACCTTC
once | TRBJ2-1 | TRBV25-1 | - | CASSDRWGALNSYNEQFF | TGTGCCAGCAGTGATCGATGGGGGGCTCTGAACTCCTACAATGAGCAGTTCTTC
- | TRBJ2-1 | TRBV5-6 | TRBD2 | CASSLGLAGAYNEQFF | TGTGCCAGCAGCTTGGGGCTAGCGGGAGCCTACAATGAGCAGTTCTTC
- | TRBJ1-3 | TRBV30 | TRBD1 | CAWSAGTGDWNTIYF | TGTGCCTGGAGTGCCGGGACAGGGGATTGGAACACCATATATTTT
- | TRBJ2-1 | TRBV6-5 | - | CASSPGTEYNEQFF | TGTGCCAGCAGTCCCGGGACGGAATACAATGAGCAGTTCTTC
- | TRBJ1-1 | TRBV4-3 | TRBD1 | CASSQRTGVTEAFF | TGCGCCAGCAGCCAGAGGACAGGGGTAACTGAAGCTTTCTTT
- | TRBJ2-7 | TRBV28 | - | CASSFVEGAYEQYF | TGTGCCAGCAGTTTCGTAGAGGGAGCGTACGAGCAGTACTTC
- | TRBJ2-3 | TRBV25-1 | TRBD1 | CASSDPQGDVTDTQYF | TGTGCCAGCAGTGACCCGCAGGGGGACGTCACAGATACGCAGTATTTT
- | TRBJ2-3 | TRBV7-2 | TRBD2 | CASSLLGRGEAGGPGTQYF | TGTGCCAGCAGCTTATTGGGCAGGGGAGAGGCGGGAGGGCCAGGTACGCAGTATTTT
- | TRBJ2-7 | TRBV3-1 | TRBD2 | CASSPTGLATSYEQYF | TGTGCCAGCAGCCCGACCGGACTAGCCACATCCTACGAGCAGTACTTC